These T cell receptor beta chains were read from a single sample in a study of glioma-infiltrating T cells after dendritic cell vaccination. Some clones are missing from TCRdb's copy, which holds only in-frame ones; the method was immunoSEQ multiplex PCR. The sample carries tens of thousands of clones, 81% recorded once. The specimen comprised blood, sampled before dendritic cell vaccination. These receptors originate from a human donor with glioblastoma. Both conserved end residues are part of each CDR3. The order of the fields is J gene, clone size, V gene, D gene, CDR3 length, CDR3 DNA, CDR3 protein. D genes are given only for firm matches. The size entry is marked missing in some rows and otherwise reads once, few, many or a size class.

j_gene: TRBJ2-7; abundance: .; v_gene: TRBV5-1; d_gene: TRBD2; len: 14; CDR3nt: TGCGCCAGCAGCTTCGGGGGGGAATTTTACGAGCAGTACTTC; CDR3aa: CASSFGGEFYEQYF
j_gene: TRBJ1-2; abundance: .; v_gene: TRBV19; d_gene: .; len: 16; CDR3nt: TGTGCCAGTAGTATGGGGGGGCCGGCTTCAAACTATGGCTACACCTTC; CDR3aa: CASSMGGPASNYGYTF
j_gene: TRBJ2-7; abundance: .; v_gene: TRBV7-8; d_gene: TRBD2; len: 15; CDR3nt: TGTGCCAGCAAGCGATCCGGGACTAGCGGGGGTTTTGAGTACTTC; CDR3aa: CASKRSGTSGGFEYF
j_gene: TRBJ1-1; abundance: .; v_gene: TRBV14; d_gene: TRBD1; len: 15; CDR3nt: TGTGCCAGCAGCCACTCGACAGGGATCGGCACTGAAGCTTTCTTT; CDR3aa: CASSHSTGIGTEAFF
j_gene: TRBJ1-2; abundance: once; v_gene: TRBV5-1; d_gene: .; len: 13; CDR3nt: TGCGCCAGCACCCTAGGGGTTAGCTATGGCTACACCTTC; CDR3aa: CASTLGVSYGYTF
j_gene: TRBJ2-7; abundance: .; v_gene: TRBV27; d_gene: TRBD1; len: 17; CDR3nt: TGTGCCAGCAGTTTCCAGAGCCCCGGGACAGGGGCGGAGGGGCAGTACTTC; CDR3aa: CASSFQSPGTGAEGQYF
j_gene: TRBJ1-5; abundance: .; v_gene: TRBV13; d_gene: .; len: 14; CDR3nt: TGTGCCAGCAGTTCTTACAGGGAAAATCAGCCCCAGCATTTT; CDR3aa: CASSSYRENQPQHF
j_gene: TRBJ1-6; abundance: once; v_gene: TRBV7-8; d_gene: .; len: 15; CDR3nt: TGTGCCAGCAGCGCCGTTACGGGTCGGAATTCACCCCTCCACTTT; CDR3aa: CASSAVTGRNSPLHF
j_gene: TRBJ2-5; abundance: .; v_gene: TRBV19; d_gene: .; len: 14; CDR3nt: TGTGCCAGTAGTACCGCGGGGACCGGAGAGACCCAGTACTTC; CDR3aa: CASSTAGTGETQYF
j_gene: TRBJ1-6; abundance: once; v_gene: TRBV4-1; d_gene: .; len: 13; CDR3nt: TGCGCCAGCAGCCCAGGGGATAATTCACCCCTCCACTTT; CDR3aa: CASSPGDNSPLHF
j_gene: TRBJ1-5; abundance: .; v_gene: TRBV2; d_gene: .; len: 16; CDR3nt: TGTGCCAGCAGACGGACATACACAGTGGCCTATCAGCCCCAGCATTTT; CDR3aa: CASRRTYTVAYQPQHF
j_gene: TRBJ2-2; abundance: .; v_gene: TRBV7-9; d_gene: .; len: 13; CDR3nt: TGTGCCAGCAGCTTTGAGGGCACCGGGGAGCTGTTTTTT; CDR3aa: CASSFEGTGELFF
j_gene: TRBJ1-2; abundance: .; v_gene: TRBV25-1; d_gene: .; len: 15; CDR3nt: TGTGCCAGCAGTGAAATTGCCGGGAACTCCTATGGCTACACCTTC; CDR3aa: CASSEIAGNSYGYTF
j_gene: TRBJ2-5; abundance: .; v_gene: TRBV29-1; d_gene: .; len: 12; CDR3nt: TGCAGCGTTGAAGAGGGGAGAGAGACCCAGTACTTC; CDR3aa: CSVEEGRETQYF
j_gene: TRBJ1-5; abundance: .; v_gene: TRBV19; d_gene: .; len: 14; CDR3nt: TGTGCCAGTAGTATGGGGCAGGGGCATCAGCCCCAGCATTTT; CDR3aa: CASSMGQGHQPQHF
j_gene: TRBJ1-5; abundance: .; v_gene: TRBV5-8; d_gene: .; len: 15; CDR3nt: TGTGCCAGCAGCCCCGGACCGGGAGGCAATCAGCCCCAGCATTTT; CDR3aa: CASSPGPGGNQPQHF
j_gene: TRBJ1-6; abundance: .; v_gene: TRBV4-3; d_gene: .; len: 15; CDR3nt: TGCGCCAGCAGCCAAGACAGGACAGATAATTCACCCCTCCACTTT; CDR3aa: CASSQDRTDNSPLHF
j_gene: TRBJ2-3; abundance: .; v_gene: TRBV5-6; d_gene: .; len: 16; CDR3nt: TGTGCCAGCAGCGGGGCAAGCACGATTAGCACAGATACGCAGTATTTT; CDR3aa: CASSGASTISTDTQYF
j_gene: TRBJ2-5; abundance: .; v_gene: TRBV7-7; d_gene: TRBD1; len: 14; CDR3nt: TGTGCCAGCAGCTTCGGACAGGGGAAAGAGACCCAGTACTTC; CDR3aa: CASSFGQGKETQYF
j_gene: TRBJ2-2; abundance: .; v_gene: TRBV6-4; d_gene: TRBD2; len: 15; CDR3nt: TGTGCCAGCAGTGTAGACGGGGGGACCACCGGGGAGCTGTTTTTT; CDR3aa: CASSVDGGTTGELFF
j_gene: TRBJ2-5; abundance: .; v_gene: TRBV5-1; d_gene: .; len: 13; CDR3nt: TGCGCCAGCAGCCGGAGCCCCGAAGAGACCCAGTACTTC; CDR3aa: CASSRSPEETQYF
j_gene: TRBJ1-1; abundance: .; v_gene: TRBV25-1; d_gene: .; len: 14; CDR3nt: TGTGCCAGCAGTGAGACAACCAAGAACACTGAAGCTTTCTTT; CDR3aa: CASSETTKNTEAFF
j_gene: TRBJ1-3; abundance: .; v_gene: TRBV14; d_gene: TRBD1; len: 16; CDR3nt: TGTGCCAGCAGCCAATTTATCGGGACAGGGGGAAACACCATATATTTT; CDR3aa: CASSQFIGTGGNTIYF
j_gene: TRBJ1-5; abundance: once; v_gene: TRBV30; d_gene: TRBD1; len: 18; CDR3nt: TGTGCCTGGAAAGGTAAATGGGAGGACAGGGCAAAAGGTCAGCCCCAGCATTTT; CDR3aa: CAWKGKWEDRAKGQPQHF
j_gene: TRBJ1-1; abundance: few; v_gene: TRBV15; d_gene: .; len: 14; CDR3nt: TGTGCCACCAGTAAGAGATCTGGGGCGTCTGAAGCTTTCTTT; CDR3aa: CATSKRSGASEAFF
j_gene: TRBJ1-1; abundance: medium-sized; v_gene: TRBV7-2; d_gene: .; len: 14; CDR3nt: TGTGCCAGCAGGGGCGGGGGACAGAACACTGAAGCTTTCTTT; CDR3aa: CASRGGGQNTEAFF
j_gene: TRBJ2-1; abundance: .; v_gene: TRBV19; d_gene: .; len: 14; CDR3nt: TGTGCCAGTAGTATGAGGGGGGGGTACAATGAGCAGTTCTTC; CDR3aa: CASSMRGGYNEQFF
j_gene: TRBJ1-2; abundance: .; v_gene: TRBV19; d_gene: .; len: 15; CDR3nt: TGTGCCAGTAGTCTGGGCCAGGGATTTGACTATGGCTACACCTTC; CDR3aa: CASSLGQGFDYGYTF
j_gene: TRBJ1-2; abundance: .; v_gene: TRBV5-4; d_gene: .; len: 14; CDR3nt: TGTGCCAGCAGCTACATCGGAGGTGTGGGAGGCTACACCTTC; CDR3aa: CASSYIGGVGGYTF
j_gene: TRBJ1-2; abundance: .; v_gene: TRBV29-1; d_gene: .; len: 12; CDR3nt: TGCAGCGTTGTTTTCACAGAAGATGGCTACACCTTC; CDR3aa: CSVVFTEDGYTF
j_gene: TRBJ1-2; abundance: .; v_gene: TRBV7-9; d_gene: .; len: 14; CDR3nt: TGTGCCAGCAGCTTACGGCTGTCTGCGGCCGGCTACACCTTC; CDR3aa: CASSLRLSAAGYTF
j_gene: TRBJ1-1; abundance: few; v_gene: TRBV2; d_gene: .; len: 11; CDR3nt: TGTGCCAGCGCAGGGAACACTGAAGCTTTCTTT; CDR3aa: CASAGNTEAFF
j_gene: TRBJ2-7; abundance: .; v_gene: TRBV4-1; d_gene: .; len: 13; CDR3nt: TGCGCCAGCAGCAGTAAGAGTGGTGGTGGGCAGTACTTC; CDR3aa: CASSSKSGGGQYF
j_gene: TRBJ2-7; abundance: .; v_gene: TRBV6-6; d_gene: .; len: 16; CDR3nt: TGTGCCAGCAGTTACTCGGCCCCCTCGGTTCCGGGCGAGCAGTACTTC; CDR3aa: CASSYSAPSVPGEQYF
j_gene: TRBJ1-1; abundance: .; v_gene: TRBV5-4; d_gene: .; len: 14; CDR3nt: TGTGCCAGCAGATTACAGGGCGCTAACACTGAAGCTTTCTTT; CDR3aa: CASRLQGANTEAFF
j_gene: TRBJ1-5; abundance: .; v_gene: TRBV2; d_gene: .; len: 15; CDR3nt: TGTGCCAGCAGTGACAGGGTTCATAGCAATCAGCCCCAGCATTTT; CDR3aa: CASSDRVHSNQPQHF
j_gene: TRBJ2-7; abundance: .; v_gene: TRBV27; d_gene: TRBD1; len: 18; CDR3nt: TGTGCCAGCAGTTTATCGGGGCCAACTGGACAGGGGCCCTACGAGCAGTACTTC; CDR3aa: CASSLSGPTGQGPYEQYF
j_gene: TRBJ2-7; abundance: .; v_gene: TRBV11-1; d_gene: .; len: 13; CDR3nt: TGTGCCAGCAGCTTAGGGCCCAGGTGGGAGCAGTACTTC; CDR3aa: CASSLGPRWEQYF
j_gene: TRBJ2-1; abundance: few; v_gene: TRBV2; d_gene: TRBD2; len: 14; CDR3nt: TGTGCCACCACGCTAGCGGGGGAGTACAATGAGCAGTTCTTC; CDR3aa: CATTLAGEYNEQFF
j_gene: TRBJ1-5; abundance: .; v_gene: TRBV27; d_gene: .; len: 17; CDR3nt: TGTGCCAGCAGTTTATGGGTAGAGGACTATAGCAATCAGCCCCAGCATTTT; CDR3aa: CASSLWVEDYSNQPQHF
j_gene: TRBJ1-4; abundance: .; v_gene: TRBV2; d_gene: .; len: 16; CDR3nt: TGTGCCAGCAGTGAAGACACGAGCGCAACTAATGAAAAACTGTTTTTT; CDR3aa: CASSEDTSATNEKLFF
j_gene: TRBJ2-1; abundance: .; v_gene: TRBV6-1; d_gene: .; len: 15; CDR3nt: TGTGCCAGCAGTGATAGCTATCGGTCCTACAATGAGCAGTTCTTC; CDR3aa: CASSDSYRSYNEQFF
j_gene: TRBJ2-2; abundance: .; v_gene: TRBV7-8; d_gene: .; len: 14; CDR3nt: TGTGCCAGCAGCTTAGGGGAGGGGGCCGGGGAGCTGTTTTTT; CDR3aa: CASSLGEGAGELFF
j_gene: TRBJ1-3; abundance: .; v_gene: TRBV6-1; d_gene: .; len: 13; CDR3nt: TGTGCCATCTTCGAGGTTATTGTGAACACCATATATTTT; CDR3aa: CAIFEVIVNTIYF
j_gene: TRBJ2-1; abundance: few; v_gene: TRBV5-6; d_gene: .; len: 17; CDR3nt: TGTGCCAGCATCCGAACCAAAAGAGGCAGGGGAAACAATGAGCAGTTCTTC; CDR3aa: CASIRTKRGRGNNEQFF
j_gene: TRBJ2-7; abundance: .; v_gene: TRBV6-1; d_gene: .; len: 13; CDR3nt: TGTGCCAGCACTGCCGACTTCGACTACGAGCAGTACTTC; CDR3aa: CASTADFDYEQYF
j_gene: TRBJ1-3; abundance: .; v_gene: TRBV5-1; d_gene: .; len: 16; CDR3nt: TGCGCCAGCAGCTTTTCAGGGGCGGCTGCGGGAAACACCATATATTTT; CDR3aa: CASSFSGAAAGNTIYF
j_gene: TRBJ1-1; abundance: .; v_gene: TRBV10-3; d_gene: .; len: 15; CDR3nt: TGTGCCATCAGTGAGTCCACAGAGTCTAACACTGAAGCTTTCTTT; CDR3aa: CAISESTESNTEAFF
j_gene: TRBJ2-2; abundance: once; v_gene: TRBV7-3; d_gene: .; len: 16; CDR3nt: TGTGCCAGCAGCTTAGGTGCGGCGGGGTACACCGGGGAGCTGTTTTTT; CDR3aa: CASSLGAAGYTGELFF
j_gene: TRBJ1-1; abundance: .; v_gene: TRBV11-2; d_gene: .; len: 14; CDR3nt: TGTGCCAGCAGCTTGGGTAGCCCGAACACTGAAGCTTTCTTT; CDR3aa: CASSLGSPNTEAFF
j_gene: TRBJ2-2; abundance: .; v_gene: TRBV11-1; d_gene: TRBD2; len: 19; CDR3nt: TGTGCCAGCAGCTTTGCGCAACTCCCTAGCGGGGGGTTTTACGGGGAGCTGTTTTTT; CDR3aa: CASSFAQLPSGGFYGELFF
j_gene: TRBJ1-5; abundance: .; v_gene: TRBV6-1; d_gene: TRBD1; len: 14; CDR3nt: TGTGCCAGCAGTGAGGGGACAGCCCCATCGCCCCAGCATTTT; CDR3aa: CASSEGTAPSPQHF
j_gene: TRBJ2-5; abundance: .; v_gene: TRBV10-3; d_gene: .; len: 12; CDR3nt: TGTGCCATCAGTGAGTACGGGGAGACCCAGTACTTC; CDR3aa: CAISEYGETQYF